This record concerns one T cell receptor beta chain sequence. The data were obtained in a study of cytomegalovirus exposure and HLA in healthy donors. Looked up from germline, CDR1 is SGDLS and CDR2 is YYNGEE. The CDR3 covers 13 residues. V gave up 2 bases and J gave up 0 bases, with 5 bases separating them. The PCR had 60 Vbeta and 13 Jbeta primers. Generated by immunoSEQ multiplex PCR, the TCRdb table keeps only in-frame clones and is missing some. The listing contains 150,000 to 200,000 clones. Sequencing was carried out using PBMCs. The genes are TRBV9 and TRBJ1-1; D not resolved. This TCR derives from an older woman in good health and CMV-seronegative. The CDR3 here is CASSVLMNTEAFF. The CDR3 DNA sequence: TGTGCCAGCAGCGTCCTTATGAACACTGAAGCTTTCTTT.